This TCR beta chain was sequenced in a study of identical twins. Broader study findings: Insertions were reduced in abundant cord blood beta clonotypes but not in memory repertoires. In zero-insertion analyses, partial confounding could arise from invariant MAIT and iNKT cells.

Regarding this clonotype: The antigen is undetermined.

Each CDR3 protein gets one entry after TCRdb re-called the 5' RACE reads with MiXCR. This table holds around 680,000 distinct CDR3 sequences, 8.5% to 9% found once. The CDR3 has 13 residues. With 5 bases removed from V and 4 bases from J, the gap between germline ends came to 9 bases. Looked up from germline, CDR1 is MNHNY and CDR2 is SVGAGI (reference sequence). Healthy Caucasians provided all donations. This sample also belongs to another study, concerning yellow fever vaccine responses in identical twins.

Source material: PBMCs. The V gene is TRBV6-6, the J gene TRBJ2-1; D perhaps matches TRBD1 (6 bases). This TCR came from a woman under 30 in good health. CDR3 protein: CASSGTGYNEQFF. CDR3 bases: TGTGCCAGCAGTGGAACAGGGTACAATGAGCAGTTCTTC.